This T cell receptor (beta chain) was retrieved from a study of cytomegalovirus exposure and HLA in healthy donors. For the study at large: The same platform was used for the roughly 120 validation repertoires as for the approximately 610 first-cohort repertoires, as reported in a later analysis.

The study's findings and limits: Many donors shared some public TCRs, even though most TCR sequences were rare. For cytomegalovirus status, the classifier reportedly gave diagnoses with high specificity and sensitivity.

Germline-derived CDR1 and CDR2 are MNHNY and SVGAGI (reference sequence). The CDR3 has 16 residues. V gave up 4 bases and J gave up 2 bases; unmatched junction bases: 9. To note about this clone: As yet, its antigen is unknown.

Profiled with immunoSEQ multiplex PCR; TCRdb holds only in-frame clones, not every one. The profile shows some 250,000 clones, roughly 90% of them singletons. The rearrangement uses TRBV6-6 and TRBJ2-7, with 9 bases fitting TRBD1. The sequenced sample consisted of PBMCs. The sequence was collected from a woman aged 18-30 years in good health and CMV-seronegative. CDR3 sequence reads: CASSSHLWTGAYEQYV. The CDR3 DNA reads TGTGCCAGCAGTTCCCACCTTTGGACAGGGGCCTACGAGCAGTACGTC.